This T cell receptor beta chain was captured in a study of T cell responses to AZD1222 COVID-19 vaccine. Losses at the gene ends were 1 base for V and 2 bases for J; bases not matched to a gene: 15. Germline-derived CDR1 and CDR2 are MGHRA and YSYEKL. The CDR3 is made up of 20 amino acids. Clones were read by immunoSEQ multiplex PCR, and TCRdb kept only the in-frame ones, dropping some. This sample has some 150,000 clones; approximately 95% occur once, and the top ten carry 3.9%. The chain couples TRBV4-1 to TRBJ2-1; 9 bases agree with TRBD2. The receptor was derived from an adult in good health. Material: peripheral blood, obtained on day 0 of AZD1222 vaccination. CDR3 in amino acids: CASSQVSAGGLANPYNEQFF. The CDR3 coding sequence is TGCGCCAGCAGCCAAGTTTCGGCGGGAGGGCTAGCCAATCCCTACAATGAGCAGTTCTTC.